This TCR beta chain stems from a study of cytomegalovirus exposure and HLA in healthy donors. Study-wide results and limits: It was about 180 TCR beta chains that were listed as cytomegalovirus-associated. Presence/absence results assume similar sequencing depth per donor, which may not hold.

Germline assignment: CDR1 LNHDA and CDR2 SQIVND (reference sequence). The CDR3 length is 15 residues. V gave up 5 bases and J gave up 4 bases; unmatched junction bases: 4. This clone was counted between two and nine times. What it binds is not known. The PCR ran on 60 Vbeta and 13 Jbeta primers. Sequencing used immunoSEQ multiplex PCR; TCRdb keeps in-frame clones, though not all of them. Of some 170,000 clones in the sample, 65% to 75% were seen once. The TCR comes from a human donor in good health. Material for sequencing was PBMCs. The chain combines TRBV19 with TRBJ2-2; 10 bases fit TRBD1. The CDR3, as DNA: TGTGCCAGTAGTTCGACAGGGGGCTTCACCGGGGAGCTGTTTTTT. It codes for CASSSTGGFTGELFF.